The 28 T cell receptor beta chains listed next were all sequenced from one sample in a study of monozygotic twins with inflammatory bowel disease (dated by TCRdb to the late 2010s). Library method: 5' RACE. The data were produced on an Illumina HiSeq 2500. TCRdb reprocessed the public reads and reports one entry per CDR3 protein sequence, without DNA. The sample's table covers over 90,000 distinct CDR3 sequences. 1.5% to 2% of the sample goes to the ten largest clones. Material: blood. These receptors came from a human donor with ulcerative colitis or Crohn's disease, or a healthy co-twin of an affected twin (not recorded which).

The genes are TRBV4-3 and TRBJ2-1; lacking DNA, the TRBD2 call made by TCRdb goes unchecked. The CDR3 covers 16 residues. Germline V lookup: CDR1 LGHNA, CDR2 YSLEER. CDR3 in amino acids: CASSPGGPSSYNEQFF.

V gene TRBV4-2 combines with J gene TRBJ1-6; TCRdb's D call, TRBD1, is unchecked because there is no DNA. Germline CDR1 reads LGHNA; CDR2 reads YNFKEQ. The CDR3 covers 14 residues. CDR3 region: CASNPGTGVSPLHF.

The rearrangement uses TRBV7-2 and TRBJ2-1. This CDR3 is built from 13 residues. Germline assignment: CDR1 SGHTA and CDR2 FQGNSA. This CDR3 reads CASRDGIYNEQFF.

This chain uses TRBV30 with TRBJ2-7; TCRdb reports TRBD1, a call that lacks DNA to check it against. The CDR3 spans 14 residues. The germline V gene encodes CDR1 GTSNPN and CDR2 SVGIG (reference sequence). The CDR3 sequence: CAWSHSRVTGEQYF.

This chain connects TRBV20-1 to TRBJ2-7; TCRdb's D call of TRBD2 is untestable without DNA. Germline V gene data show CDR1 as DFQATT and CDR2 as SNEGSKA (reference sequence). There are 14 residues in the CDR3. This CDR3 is CSARDSGLRYEQYF.

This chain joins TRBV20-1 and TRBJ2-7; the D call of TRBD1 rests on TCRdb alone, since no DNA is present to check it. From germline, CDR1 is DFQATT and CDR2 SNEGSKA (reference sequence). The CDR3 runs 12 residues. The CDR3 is CSVPGGSYEQYF.

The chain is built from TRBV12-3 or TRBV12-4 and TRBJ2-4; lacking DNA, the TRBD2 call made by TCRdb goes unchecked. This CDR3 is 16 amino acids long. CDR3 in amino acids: CASSFRLADQQNIQYF.

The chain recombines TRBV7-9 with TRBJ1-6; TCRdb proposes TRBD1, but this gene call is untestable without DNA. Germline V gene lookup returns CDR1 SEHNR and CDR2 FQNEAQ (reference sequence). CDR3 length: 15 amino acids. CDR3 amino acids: CASSSAEGATSPLHF.

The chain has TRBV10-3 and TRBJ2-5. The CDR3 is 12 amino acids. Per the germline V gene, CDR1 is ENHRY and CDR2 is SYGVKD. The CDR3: CAISELEETQYF.

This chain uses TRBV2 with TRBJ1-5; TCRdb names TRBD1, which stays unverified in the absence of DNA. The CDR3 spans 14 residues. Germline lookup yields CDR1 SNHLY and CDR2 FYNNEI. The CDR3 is CASSGQGGNQPQHF. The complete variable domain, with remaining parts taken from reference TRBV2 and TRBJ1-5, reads EPEVTQTPSHQVTQMGQEVILRCVPISNHLYFYWYRQILGQKVEFLVSFYNNEISEKSEIFDDQFSVERPDGSNFTLKIRSTKLEDSAMYFCASSGQGGNQPQHFGDGTRLSIL.

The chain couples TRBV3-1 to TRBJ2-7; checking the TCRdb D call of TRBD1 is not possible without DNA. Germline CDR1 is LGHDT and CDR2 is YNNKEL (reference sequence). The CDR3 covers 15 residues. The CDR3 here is CASSQDLSRRAEQYF.

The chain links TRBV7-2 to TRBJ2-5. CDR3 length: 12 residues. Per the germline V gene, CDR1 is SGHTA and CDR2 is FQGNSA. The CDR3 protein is CASSFSIETQYF.

CDR3 protein: CSARLAGWAYNEQFF. The rearrangement links TRBV20-1 to TRBJ2-1; TCRdb proposes TRBD2, but this gene call is untestable without DNA. The CDR3 spans 15 residues. Germline V CDR1 and CDR2: DFQATT, SNEGSKA (reference sequence).

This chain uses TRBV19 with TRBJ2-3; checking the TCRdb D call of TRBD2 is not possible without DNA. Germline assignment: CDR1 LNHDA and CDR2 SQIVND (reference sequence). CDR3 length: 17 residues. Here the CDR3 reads CASSGGLAGGSTDTQYF.

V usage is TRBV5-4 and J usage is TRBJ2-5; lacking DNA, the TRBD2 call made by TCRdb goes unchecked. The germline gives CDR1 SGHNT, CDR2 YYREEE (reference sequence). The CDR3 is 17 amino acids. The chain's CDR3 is CASTPRRAGAGGETQYF. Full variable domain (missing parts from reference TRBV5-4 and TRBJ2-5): ETGVTQSPTHLIKTRGQQVTLRCSSQSGHNTVSWYQQALGQGPQFIFQYYREEENGRGNFPPRFSGLQFPNYSSELNVNALELDDSALYLCASTPRRAGAGGETQYFGPGTRLLVL.

Here the CDR3 reads CASRPTGSTGELFF. The V call is TRBV28, the J call TRBJ2-2. The CDR3 totals 14 residues. CDR1 and CDR2 from the germline V gene are MDHEN and SYDVKM.

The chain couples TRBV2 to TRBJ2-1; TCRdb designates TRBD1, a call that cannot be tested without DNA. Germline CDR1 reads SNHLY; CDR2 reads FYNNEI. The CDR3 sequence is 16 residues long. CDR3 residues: CASSDYPGHTKDEQFF.

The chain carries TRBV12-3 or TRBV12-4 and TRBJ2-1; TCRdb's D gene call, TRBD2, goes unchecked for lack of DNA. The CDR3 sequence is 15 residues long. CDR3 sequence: CASSLGGLAGDEQFF.

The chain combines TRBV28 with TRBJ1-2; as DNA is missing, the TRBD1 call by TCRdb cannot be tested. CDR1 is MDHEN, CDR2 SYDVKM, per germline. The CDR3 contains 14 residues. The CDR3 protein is CASSLLQGLEGYTF.

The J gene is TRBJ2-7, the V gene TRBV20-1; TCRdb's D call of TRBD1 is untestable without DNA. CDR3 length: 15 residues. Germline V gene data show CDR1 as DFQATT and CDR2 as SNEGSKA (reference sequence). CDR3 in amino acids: CSARGSSGGPYEQYF.

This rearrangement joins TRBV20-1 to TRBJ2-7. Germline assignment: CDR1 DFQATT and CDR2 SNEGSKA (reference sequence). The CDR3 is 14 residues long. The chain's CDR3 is CSAPTLSRSYEQYF.

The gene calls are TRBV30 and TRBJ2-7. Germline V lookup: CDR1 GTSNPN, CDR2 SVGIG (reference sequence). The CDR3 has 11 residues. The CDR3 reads CAWTDYYEQYF.

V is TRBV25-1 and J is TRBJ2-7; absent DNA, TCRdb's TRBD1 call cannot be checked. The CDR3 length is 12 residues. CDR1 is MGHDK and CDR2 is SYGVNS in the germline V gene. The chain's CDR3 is CASSDQGYEQYF.

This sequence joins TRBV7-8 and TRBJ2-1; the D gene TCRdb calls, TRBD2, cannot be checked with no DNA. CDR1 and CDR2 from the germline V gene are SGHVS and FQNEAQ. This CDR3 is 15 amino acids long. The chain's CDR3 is CASRPGLSLYNEQFF.

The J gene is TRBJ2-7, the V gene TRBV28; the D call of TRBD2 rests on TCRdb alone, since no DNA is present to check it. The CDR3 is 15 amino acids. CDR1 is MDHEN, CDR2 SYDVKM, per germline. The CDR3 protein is CASSFSGLATYEQYF.

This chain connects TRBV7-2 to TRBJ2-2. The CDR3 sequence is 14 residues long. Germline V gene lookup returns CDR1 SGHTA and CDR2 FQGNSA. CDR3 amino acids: CASSLGQNTGELFF.

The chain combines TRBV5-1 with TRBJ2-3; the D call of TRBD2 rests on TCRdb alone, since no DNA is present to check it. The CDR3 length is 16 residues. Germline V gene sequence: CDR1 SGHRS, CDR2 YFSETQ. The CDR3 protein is CASEASGGFNTDTQYF.

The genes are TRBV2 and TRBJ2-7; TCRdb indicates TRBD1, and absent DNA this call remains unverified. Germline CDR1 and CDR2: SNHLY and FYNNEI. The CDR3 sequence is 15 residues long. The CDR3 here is CASSEAPGTAHEQYF.